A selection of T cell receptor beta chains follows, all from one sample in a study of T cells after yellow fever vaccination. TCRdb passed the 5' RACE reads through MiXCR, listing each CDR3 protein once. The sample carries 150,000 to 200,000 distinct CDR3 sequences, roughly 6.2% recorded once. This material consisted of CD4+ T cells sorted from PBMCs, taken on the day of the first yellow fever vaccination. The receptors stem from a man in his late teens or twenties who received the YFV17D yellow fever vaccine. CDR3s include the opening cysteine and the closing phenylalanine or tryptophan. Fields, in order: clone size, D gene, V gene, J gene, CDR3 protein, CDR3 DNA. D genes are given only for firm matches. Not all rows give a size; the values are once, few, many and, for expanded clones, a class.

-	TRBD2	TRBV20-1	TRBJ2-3	CSAQSGTSGATDTQYF	TGCAGTGCTCAATCCGGGACTAGCGGGGCCACAGATACGCAGTATTTT
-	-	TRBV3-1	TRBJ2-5	CASRLRGEETQYF	TGTGCCAGCAGGCTCCGAGGGGAAGAGACCCAGTACTTC
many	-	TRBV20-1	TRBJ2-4	CSASSEAAYIQYF	TGCAGTGCTAGCTCAGAGGCCGCGTACATTCAGTACTTC
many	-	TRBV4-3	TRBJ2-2	CASSQDPNPRTGELFF	TGCGCCAGCAGCCAAGATCCAAACCCCCGGACCGGGGAGCTGTTTTTT
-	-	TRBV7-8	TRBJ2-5	CASSLAIRRGGRGTQYF	TGTGCCAGCAGCTTAGCGATACGGAGGGGGGGGCGTGGGACCCAGTACTTC
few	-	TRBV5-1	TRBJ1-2	CASSFSGTAYGYTF	TGCGCCAGCAGCTTCTCCGGGACGGCCTATGGCTACACCTTC
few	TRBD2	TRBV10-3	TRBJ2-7	CAISPAGEGYEQYF	TGTGCCATCAGCCCCGCGGGGGAGGGATACGAGCAGTACTTC
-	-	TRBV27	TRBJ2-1	CASSSQGPSYNEQFF	TGTGCCAGCAGTTCACAGGGTCCCTCCTACAATGAGCAGTTCTTC
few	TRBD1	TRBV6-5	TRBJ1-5	CASSYSDRDQPQHF	TGTGCCAGCAGTTACTCGGACAGGGACCAGCCCCAGCATTTT
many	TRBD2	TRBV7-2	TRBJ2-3	CASRLGGGPSTDTQYF	TGTGCCAGCAGGTTGGGGGGAGGGCCTAGCACAGATACGCAGTATTTT
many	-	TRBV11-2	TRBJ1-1	CASSGLSAFF	TGTGCCAGCAGCGGCCTTTCGGCTTTCTTT
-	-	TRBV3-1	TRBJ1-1	CASSPLTSNTEAFF	TGTGCCAGCAGCCCCCTTACATCCAACACTGAAGCTTTCTTT
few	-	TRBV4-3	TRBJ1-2	CASSQEGYYGYTF	TGCGCCAGCAGCCAAGAGGGGTACTATGGCTACACCTTC
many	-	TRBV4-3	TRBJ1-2	CASSQDGGRGYTF	TGCGCCAGCAGCCAAGATGGTGGACGGGGCTACACCTTC
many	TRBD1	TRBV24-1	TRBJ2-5	CATSDLPRQGKETQYF	TGTGCCACCAGTGATTTGCCGAGACAGGGGAAGGAGACCCAGTACTTC
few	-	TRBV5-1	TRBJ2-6	CASSLGLQGAGANVLTF	TGCGCCAGCAGCTTGGGATTACAGGGAGCTGGGGCCAACGTCCTGACTTTC
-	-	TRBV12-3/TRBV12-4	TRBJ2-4	CASSRPTYLAKNIQYF	TGTGCCAGCAGCCGCCCTACCTACCTAGCCAAAAACATTCAGTACTTC
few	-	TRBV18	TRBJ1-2	CASSPPSRDNYGYTF	TGTGCCAGCTCACCCCCAAGTCGGGATAACTATGGCTACACCTTC
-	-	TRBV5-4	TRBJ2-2	CASSPNIDTGELFF	TGTGCCAGCAGCCCGAACATAGACACCGGGGAGCTGTTTTTT
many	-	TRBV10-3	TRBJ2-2	CAISESSQGFTGELFF	TGTGCCATCAGTGAGTCGAGCCAGGGGTTCACCGGGGAGCTGTTTTTT
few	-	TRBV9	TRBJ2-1	CASSGTWRGEQFF	TGTGCCAGCAGCGGGACCTGGCGCGGTGAGCAGTTCTTC
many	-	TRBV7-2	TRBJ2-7	CASSTPTGDSYEQYF	TGTGCCAGCAGCACTCCGACAGGAGACTCTTACGAGCAGTACTTC
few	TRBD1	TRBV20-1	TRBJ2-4	CSAQSGTGGIWDIQYF	TGCAGTGCCCAATCCGGGACAGGGGGGATCTGGGACATTCAGTACTTC
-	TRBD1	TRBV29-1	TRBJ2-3	CVGQGRFTDTQYF	TGCGTCGGACAGGGTCGGTTTACAGATACGCAGTATTTT
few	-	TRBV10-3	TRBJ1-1	CAIRGDTEAFF	TGTGCCATACGGGGGGACACTGAAGCTTTCTTT
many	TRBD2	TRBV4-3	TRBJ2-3	CASSQTLGGLGAGDTQYF	TGCGCCAGCAGCCAAACGCTGGGGGGACTAGGGGCCGGAGATACGCAGTATTTT
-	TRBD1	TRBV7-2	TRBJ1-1	CASSRVQGGYTEAFF	TGTGCCAGCAGCCGCGTACAGGGGGGCTACACTGAAGCTTTCTTT
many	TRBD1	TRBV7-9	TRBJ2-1	CASSLGQGGYNEQFF	TGTGCCAGCAGCTTAGGACAGGGGGGTTACAATGAGCAGTTCTTC
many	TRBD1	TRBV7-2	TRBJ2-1	CASSLGLTGGHEQFF	TGTGCCAGCAGCTTAGGGTTAACAGGGGGCCATGAGCAGTTCTTC
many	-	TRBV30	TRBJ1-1	CAWSVQGIAFF	TGTGCCTGGAGTGTACAGGGAATAGCTTTCTTT
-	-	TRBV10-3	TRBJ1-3	CAITGTVGNTIYF	TGTGCCATCACTGGGACGGTGGGAAACACCATATATTTT
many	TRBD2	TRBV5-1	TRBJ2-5	CASSWTSGGSGGETQYF	TGCGCCAGCAGCTGGACTAGCGGGGGGTCAGGAGGGGAGACCCAGTACTTC
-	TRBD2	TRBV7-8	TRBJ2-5	CASSLVGAGVQETQYF	TGTGCCAGCAGCTTAGTCGGGGCGGGAGTCCAAGAGACCCAGTACTTC
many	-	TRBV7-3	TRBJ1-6	CASSKEGGPNSPLHF	TGTGCCAGCAGCAAAGAGGGGGGGCCCAATTCACCCCTCCACTTT
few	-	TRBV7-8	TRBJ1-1	CASSLVVGQNTEAFF	TGTGCCAGCAGCTTAGTTGTGGGGCAGAACACTGAAGCTTTCTTT
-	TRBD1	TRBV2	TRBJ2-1	CASSEARTGGDEQFF	TGTGCCAGCAGTGAAGCGAGGACAGGGGGCGATGAGCAGTTCTTC
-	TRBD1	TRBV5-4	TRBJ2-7	CASSLGDRGQPNF	TGTGCCAGCAGCTTGGGAGACAGGGGGCAGCCGAACTTC
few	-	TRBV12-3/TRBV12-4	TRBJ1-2	CASSLEFSAGEGYGYTF	TGTGCCAGCAGTTTAGAATTTTCGGCAGGGGAGGGGTATGGCTACACCTTC
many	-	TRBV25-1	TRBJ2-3	CASNQKGPQYF	TGTGCCAGCAATCAGAAGGGTCCGCAGTATTTT
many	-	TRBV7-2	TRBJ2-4	CASSPSVKNIQYF	TGTGCCAGCAGCCCTAGCGTCAAAAACATTCAGTACTTC
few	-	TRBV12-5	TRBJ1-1	CASGPPGWTEAFF	TGTGCTAGTGGTCCCCCGGGGTGGACTGAAGCTTTCTTT
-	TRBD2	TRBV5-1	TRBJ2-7	CASSLGLAGAYEQYF	TGCGCCAGCAGCTTGGGTCTAGCGGGGGCCTACGAGCAGTACTTC
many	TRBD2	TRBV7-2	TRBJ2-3	CASSPRGGLADTQYF	TGTGCCAGCAGTCCGCGGGGGGGCCTCGCAGATACGCAGTATTTT
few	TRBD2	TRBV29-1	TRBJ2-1	CSVAGRAYNEQFF	TGCAGCGTAGCGGGACGGGCCTACAATGAGCAGTTCTTC
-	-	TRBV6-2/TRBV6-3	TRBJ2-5	CASVPRVLQETQYF	TGTGCCAGCGTCCCTAGGGTCCTTCAAGAGACCCAGTACTTC
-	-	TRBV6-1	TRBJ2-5	CASSIGWGLEETQYF	TGTGCCAGCAGCATAGGGTGGGGGCTTGAGGAGACCCAGTACTTC
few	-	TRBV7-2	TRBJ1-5	CASSMGGGFQPQHF	TGTGCCAGCAGCATGGGGGGGGGCTTTCAGCCCCAGCATTTT
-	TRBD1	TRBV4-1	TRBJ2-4	CASSQGPAGGDKNIQYF	TGCGCCAGCAGCCAAGGGCCCGCAGGGGGAGACAAAAACATTCAGTACTTC
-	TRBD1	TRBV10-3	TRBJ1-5	CAISDRTGVGQPQHF	TGTGCCATCAGTGACCGAACAGGGGTGGGTCAGCCCCAGCATTTT
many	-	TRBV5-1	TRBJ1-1	CASSRNMNTEAFF	TGCGCCAGCAGTAGGAATATGAACACTGAAGCTTTCTTT
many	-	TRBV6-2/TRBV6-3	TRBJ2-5	CASSRREETQYF	TGTGCCAGCAGTCGCCGTGAAGAGACCCAGTACTTC
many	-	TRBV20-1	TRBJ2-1	CSARGTTHEQFF	TGCAGTGCTAGAGGGACAACCCATGAGCAGTTCTTC
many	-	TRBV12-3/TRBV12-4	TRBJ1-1	CASTKGVAYTEAFF	TGTGCCAGCACCAAGGGGGTAGCCTACACTGAAGCTTTCTTT
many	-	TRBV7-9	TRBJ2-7	CASSLKGKNPYEQYF	TGTGCCAGCAGCCTCAAGGGAAAAAACCCCTACGAGCAGTACTTC